This entry describes one T cell receptor beta chain. Its antigen remains unknown. This sample stems from a study of cytomegalovirus exposure and HLA in healthy donors. Study overall: In a later analysis, it was reported that the roughly 130 validation repertoires had been produced on the same platform as the 500 to 850 repertoires belonging to the first cohort. General study results and limits: Cytomegalovirus association was assigned to some 160 TCR beta chains. Rare TCR sequences predominated, though certain public TCRs were found in many donors. High sensitivity and specificity were reportedly achieved when the classifier diagnosed cytomegalovirus status.

CDR1 is LNHNV and CDR2 is YYDKDF in the germline V gene (reference sequence). V dropped 8 bases and J dropped 3; count of bases not matched to a gene: 0. CDR3 length: 11 residues. Assay: immunoSEQ multiplex PCR; the TCRdb copy retains only in-frame clones and omits some. The sample contains more than 200,000 clones, 80% to 95% of which appear only once. The sequencing sample was made of PBMCs. The chain combines TRBV15 with TRBJ2-7, with TRBD1 matching over 8 bases. The clonotype comes from a woman aged 25 to 39 in good health and CMV-seronegative. The CDR3 DNA is TGTGCCACCGGACAGGGCTACGAGCAGTACTTC. Translating it yields CATGQGYEQYF.